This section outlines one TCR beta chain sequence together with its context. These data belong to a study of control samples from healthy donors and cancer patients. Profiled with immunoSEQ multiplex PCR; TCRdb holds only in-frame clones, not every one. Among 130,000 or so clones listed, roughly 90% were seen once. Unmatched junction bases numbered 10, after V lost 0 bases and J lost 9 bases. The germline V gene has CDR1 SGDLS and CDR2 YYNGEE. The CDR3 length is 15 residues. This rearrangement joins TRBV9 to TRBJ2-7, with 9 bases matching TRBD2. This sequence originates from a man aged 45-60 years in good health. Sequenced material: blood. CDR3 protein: CASSVVGGGAEVQYF. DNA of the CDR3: TGTGCCAGCAGCGTAGTGGGCGGGGGGGCCGAGGTGCAGTACTTC. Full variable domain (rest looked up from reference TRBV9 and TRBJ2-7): DSGVTQTPKHLITATGQRVTLRCSPRSGDLSVYWYQQSLDQGLQFLIQYYNGEERAKGNILERFSAQQFPDLHSELNLSSLELGDSALYFCASSVVGGGAEVQYFGPGTRLTVT.